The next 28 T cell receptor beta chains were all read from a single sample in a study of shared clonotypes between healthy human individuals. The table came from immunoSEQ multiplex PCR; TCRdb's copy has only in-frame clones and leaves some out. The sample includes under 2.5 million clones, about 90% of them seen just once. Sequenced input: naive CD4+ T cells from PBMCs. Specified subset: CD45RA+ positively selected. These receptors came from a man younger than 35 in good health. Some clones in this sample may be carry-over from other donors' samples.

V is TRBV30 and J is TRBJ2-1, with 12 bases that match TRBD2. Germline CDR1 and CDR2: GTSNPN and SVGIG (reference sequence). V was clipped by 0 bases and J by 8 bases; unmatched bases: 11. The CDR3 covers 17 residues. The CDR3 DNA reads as TGTGCCTGGAGTGTACGGGCACGACTAGCGGGAGCGGATGAGCAGTTCTTC. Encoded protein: CAWSVRARLAGADEQFF.

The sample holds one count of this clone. CDR3 coding DNA: TGCAGCGTCGGCGGAGGAGGGTGGGAGACCCAGTACTTC. Its protein is CSVGGGGWETQYF. The gene calls are TRBV29-1 and TRBJ2-5; TRBD2 might be the D (6 bases). CDR1 is SQVTM and CDR2 is ANQGSEA in the germline V gene. V lost 6 bases, J lost 5 bases, and 16 bases lay in between. The CDR3 spans 13 residues.

The CDR3 here is CASSPRSTGGDSNQPQHF. The CDR3 DNA reads as TGTGCCAGCAGCCCTCGATCGACAGGGGGGGATAGCAATCAGCCCCAGCATTTT. The V call is TRBV28, the J call TRBJ1-5; 9 nucleotides agree with TRBD1. The CDR3 extends over 18 amino acids. CDR1 is MDHEN, CDR2 SYDVKM, per germline. The V segment lost 6 bases and the J segment 0 bases; nucleotides outside the gene matches: 12.

The CDR3 protein is CASGPGTGGKETQYF. The CDR3 DNA follows: TGTGCTAGTGGTCCCGGGACAGGGGGTAAAGAGACCCAGTACTTC. The chain is built from TRBV12-5 and TRBJ2-5; 11 bases match TRBD1. Per germline, CDR1 LGHNT and CDR2 FRNRAP. V dropped 5 bases and J dropped 3; count of bases not matched to a gene: 5. The CDR3 is 15 residues long.

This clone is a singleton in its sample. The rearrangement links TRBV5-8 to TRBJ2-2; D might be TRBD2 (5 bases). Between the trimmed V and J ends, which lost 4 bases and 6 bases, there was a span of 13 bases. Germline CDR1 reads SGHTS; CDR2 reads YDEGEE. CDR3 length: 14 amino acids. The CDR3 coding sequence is TGTGCCAGCAGCCTAACCTACGGGGCCGGGGAGCTGTTTTTT. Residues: CASSLTYGAGELFF.

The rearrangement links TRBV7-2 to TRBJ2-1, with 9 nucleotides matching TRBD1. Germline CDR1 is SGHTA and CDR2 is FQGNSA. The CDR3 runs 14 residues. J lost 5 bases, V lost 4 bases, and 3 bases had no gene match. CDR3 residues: CASSSRTGDNEQFF. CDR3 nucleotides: TGTGCCAGCAGCTCGCGGACAGGGGACAATGAGCAGTTCTTC. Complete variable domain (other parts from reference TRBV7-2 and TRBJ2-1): GAGVSQSPSNKVTEKGKDVELRCDPISGHTALYWYRQSLGQGLEFLIYFQGNSAPDKSGLPSDRFSAERTGGSVSTLTIQRTQQEDSAVYLCASSSRTGDNEQFFGPGTRLTVL.

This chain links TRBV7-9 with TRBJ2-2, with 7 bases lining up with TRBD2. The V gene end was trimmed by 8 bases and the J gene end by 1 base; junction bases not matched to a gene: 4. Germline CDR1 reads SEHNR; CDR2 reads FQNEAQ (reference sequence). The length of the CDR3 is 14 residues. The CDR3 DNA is TGTGCCAGCGGGGGGGAACAGAACACCGGGGAGCTGTTTTTT. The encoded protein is CASGGEQNTGELFF.

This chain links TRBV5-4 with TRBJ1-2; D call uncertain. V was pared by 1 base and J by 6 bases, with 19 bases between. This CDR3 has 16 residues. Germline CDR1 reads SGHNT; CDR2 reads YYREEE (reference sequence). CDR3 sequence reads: CASSLQDYPRTDGYTF. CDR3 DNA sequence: TGTGCCAGCAGCTTGCAAGACTACCCCAGAACTGATGGCTACACCTTC.

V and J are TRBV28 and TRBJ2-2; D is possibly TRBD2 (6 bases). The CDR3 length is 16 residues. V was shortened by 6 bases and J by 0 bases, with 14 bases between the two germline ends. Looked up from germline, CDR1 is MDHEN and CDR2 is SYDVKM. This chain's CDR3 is CASRRIAAANTGELFF. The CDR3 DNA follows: TGTGCCAGCAGAAGAATAGCGGCGGCGAACACCGGGGAGCTGTTTTTT.

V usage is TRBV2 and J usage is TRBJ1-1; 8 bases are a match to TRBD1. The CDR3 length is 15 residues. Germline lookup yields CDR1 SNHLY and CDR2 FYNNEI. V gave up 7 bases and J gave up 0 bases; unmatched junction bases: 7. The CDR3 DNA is TGTGCCAGCACCGGGACAGGAAGCATGAACACTGAAGCTTTCTTT. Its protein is CASTGTGSMNTEAFF.

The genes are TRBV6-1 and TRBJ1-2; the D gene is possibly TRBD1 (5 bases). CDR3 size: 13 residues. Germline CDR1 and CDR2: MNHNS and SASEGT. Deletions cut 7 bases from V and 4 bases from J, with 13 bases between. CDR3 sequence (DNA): TGTGCCAGCAATGATGCAGGGCCCTATGGCTACACCTTC. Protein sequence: CASNDAGPYGYTF.

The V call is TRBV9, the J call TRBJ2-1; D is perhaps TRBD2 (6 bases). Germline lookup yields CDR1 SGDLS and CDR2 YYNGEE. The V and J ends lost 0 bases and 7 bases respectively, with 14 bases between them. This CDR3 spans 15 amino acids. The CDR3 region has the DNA TGTGCCAGCAGCGTAGAAAGCCTTCGGGGGAATGAGCAGTTCTTC. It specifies CASSVESLRGNEQFF. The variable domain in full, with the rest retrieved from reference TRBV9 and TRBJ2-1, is DSGVTQTPKHLITATGQRVTLRCSPRSGDLSVYWYQQSLDQGLQFLIQYYNGEERAKGNILERFSAQQFPDLHSELNLSSLELGDSALYFCASSVESLRGNEQFFGPGTRLTVL.

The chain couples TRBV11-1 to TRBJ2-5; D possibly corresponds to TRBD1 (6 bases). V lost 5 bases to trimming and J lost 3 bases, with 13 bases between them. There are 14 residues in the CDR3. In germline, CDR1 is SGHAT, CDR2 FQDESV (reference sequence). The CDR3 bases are TGTGCCAGCAGCATCCGGGACACCGAAGAGACCCAGTACTTC. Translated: CASSIRDTEETQYF. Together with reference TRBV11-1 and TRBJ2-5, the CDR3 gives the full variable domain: EAEVAQSPRYKITEKSQAVAFWCDPISGHATLYWYRQILGQGPELLVQFQDESVVDDSQLPKDRFSAERLKGVDSTLKIQPAELGDSAMYLCASSIRDTEETQYFGPGTRLLVL.

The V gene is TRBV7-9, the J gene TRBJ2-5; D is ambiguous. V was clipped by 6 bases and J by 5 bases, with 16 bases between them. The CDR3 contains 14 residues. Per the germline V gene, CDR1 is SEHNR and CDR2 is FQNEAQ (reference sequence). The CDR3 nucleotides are TGTGCCAGCAGGAGACCATCCGTCTCGGAGACCCAGTACTTC. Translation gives CASRRPSVSETQYF.

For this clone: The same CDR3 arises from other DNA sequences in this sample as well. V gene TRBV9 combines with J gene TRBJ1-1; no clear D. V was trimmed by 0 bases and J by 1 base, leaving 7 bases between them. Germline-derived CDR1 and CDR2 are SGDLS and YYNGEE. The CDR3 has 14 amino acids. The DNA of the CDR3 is TGTGCCAGCAGCGTAGGGACGGGGAACACTGAAGCTTTCTTT. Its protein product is CASSVGTGNTEAFF.

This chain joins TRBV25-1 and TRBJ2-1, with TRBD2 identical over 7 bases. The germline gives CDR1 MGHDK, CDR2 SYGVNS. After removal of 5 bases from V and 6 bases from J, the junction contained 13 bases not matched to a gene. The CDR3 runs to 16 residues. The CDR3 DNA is TGTGCCAGCAGTCCAGACCGAACTAGCGCGTTCAATGAGCAGTTCTTC. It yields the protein CASSPDRTSAFNEQFF. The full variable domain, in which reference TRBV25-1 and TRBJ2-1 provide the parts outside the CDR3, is EADIYQTPRYLVIGTGKKITLECSQTMGHDKMYWYQQDPGMELHLIHYSYGVNSTEKGDLSSESTVSRIRTEHFPLTLESARPSHTSQYLCASSPDRTSAFNEQFFGPGTRLTVL.

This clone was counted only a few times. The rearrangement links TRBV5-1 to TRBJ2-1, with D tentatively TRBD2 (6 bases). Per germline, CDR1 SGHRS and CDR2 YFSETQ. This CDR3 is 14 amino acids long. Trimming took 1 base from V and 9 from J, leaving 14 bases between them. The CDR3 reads CASSLSSFGGEQFF. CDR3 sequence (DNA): TGCGCCAGCAGCTTGAGCAGTTTCGGGGGTGAGCAGTTCTTC.

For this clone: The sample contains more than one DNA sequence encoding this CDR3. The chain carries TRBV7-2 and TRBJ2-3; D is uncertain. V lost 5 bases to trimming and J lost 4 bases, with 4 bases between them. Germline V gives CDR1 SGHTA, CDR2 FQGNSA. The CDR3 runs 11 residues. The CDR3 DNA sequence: TGTGCCAGCAGCCCAGCAGATACGCAGTATTTT. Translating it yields CASSPADTQYF.

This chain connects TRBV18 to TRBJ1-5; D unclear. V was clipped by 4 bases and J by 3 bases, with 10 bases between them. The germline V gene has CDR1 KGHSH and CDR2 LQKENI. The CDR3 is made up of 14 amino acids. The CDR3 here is CASSQDVANQPQHF. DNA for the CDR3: TGTGCCAGCTCACAGGATGTGGCCAATCAGCCCCAGCATTTT. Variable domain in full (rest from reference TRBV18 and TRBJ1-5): NAGVMQNPRHLVRRRGQEARLRCSPMKGHSHVYWYRQLPEEGLKFMVYLQKENIIDESGMPKERFSAEFPKEGPSILRIQQVVRGDSAAYFCASSQDVANQPQHFGDGTRLSIL.

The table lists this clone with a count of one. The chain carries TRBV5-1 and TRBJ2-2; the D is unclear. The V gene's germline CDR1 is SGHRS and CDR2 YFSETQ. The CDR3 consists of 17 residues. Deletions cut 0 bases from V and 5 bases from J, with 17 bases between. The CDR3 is CASSLGLGTSVTGELFF. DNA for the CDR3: TGCGCCAGCAGCTTGGGTCTGGGCACCTCAGTGACCGGGGAGCTGTTTTTT.

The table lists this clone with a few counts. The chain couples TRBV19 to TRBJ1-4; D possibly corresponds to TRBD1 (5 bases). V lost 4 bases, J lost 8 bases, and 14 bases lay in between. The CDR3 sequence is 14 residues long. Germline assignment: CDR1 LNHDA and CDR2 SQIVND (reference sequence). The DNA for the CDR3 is TGTGCCAGTAGTACGCGAGAAGGGACCGAAAAACTGTTTTTT. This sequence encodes CASSTREGTEKLFF.

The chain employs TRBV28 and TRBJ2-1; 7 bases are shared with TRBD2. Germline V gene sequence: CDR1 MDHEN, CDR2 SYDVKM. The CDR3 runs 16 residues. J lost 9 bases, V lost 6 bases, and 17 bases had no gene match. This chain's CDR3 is CASRSPGGGGTGEQFF. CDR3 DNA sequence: TGTGCCAGCAGGTCCCCGGGAGGCGGGGGAACGGGTGAGCAGTTCTTC.

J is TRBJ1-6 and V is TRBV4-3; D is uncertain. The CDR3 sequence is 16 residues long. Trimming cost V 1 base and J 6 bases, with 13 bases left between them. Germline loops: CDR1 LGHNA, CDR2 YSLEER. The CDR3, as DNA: TGCGCCAGCAGCCAAGGGGCTGGGCGGTCTAATTCACCCCTCCACTTT. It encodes CASSQGAGRSNSPLHF.

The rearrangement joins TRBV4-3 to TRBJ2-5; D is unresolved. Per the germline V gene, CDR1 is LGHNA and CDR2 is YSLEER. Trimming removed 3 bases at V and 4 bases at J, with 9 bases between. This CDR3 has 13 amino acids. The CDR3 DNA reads TGCGCCAGCAGCCAGGGATATTCAGAGACCCAGTACTTC. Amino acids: CASSQGYSETQYF.

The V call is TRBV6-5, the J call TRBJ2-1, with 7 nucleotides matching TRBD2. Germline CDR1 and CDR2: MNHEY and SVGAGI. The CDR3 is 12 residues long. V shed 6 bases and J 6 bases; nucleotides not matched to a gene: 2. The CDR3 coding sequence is TGTGCCAGCAGGCGGGAGCGCAATGAGCAGTTCTTC. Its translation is CASRRERNEQFF.

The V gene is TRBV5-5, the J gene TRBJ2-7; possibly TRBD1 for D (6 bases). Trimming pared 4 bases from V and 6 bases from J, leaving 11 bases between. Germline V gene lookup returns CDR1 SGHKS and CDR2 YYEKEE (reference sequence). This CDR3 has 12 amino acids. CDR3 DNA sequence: TGTGCCAGCAGCCGGCAGGGGATCGAGCAGTACTTC. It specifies CASSRQGIEQYF.

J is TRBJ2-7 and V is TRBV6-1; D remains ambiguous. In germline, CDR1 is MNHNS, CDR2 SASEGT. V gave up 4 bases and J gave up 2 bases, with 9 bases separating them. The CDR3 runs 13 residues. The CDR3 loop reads CASSADGAYEQYF. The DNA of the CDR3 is TGTGCCAGCAGTGCGGACGGAGCCTACGAGCAGTACTTC.

CDR3 residues: CASSQFYQQQGAGYGYTF. The CDR3 region has the DNA TGTGCCAGCAGCCAATTTTACCAGCAACAGGGGGCTGGTTATGGCTACACCTTC. This rearrangement joins TRBV7-8 to TRBJ1-2, with TRBD1 matching 9 bases. V dropped 5 bases and J dropped 5; count of bases not matched to a gene: 18. There are 18 residues in the CDR3. Germline lookup yields CDR1 SGHVS and CDR2 FQNEAQ.